Below, 24 T cell receptor beta chains from the same sample are listed, as sequenced in a study of T cell changes during pregnancy in multiple sclerosis. The data were produced by immunoSEQ multiplex PCR, yet TCRdb's version contains in-frame clones alone and is incomplete. The data contain around 68,000 clones, 80% to 95% of them singletons. Specimen: CD4+ T cells from peripheral blood mononuclear cells, collected before pregnancy. The origin of the receptors is a female donor with multiple sclerosis, enrolled in a pregnancy study.

This clone came up a few times. This chain links TRBV9 with TRBJ1-1; D is uncertain. There are 13 residues in the CDR3. V was pared by 1 base and J by 2 bases, with 6 bases between. Germline V gene sequence: CDR1 SGDLS, CDR2 YYNGEE. CDR3 amino acids: CASSVSFNTEAFF. CDR3 nucleotides: TGTGCCAGCAGCGTATCATTTAACACTGAAGCTTTCTTT.

The chain recombines TRBV5-6 with TRBJ1-1; D is ambiguous. The CDR3 totals 12 residues. In germline, CDR1 is SGHDT, CDR2 YYEEEE. Trimming left V 2 bases short and J 1 base short, with 3 bases between. The CDR3 DNA is TGTGCCAGCAGCTTAGCGAACACTGAAGCTTTCTTT. Translation: CASSLANTEAFF.

V gene TRBV4-3 combines with J gene TRBJ2-1, with D hard to call. V dropped 1 base and J dropped 6 bases, with 7 bases sitting between them. Germline values: CDR1 LGHNA, CDR2 YSLEER. The CDR3 loop spans 13 amino acids. The CDR3 loop reads CASSQGGFNEQFF. DNA for the CDR3: TGCGCCAGCAGCCAAGGAGGATTCAATGAGCAGTTCTTC.

The chain combines TRBV19 with TRBJ2-5; D not resolved. Germline V CDR1 and CDR2: LNHDA, SQIVND (reference sequence). The V end lost 5 bases, the J end lost 2 bases, and 12 bases lay between the germline ends. This CDR3 spans 14 amino acids. The CDR3 loop is CASSLGNLQETQYF. CDR3 DNA sequence: TGTGCCAGTAGTTTAGGAAACCTACAAGAGACCCAGTACTTC.

The V gene is TRBV11-2, the J gene TRBJ2-7; 7 bases agree with TRBD1. With 4 bases clipped from V and 9 bases from J, the junction kept 9 bases outside the gene matches. From germline, CDR1 is SGHAT and CDR2 FQNNGV. The CDR3 totals 13 residues. CDR3 nucleotides: TGTGCCAGCAGCTATAGGGGGCAGGGCTTGCAGTACTTC. Amino acid sequence: CASSYRGQGLQYF.

This clone came up once. The CDR3 sequence is CASRGAGALYEQYF. CDR3 nucleotide sequence: TGTGCCAGCAGGGGGGCCGGGGCCCTCTACGAGCAGTACTTC. The V and J genes are TRBV5-6 and TRBJ2-7; a weak D match, TRBD1 (6 bases). V dropped 5 bases and J dropped 3 bases, with 15 bases sitting between them. This CDR3 spans 14 amino acids. CDR1 SGHDT and CDR2 YYEEEE come from the germline V gene. Combining the CDR3 with reference TRBV5-6 and TRBJ2-7 gives the whole variable domain DAGVTQSPTHLIKTRGQQVTLRCSPKSGHDTVSWYQQALGQGPQFIFQYYEEEERQRGNFPDRFSGHQFPNYSSELNVNALLLGDSALYLCASRGAGALYEQYFGPGTRLTVT.

The chain has TRBV27 and TRBJ1-2; D gene uncertain. Germline values: CDR1 MNHEY, CDR2 SMNVEV (reference sequence). The CDR3 extends over 14 amino acids. V was shortened by 5 bases and J by 1 base, with 11 bases between the two germline ends. The CDR3 sequence is CASSQGGINYGYTF. The CDR3 nucleotides read TGTGCCAGCAGTCAAGGAGGGATTAACTATGGCTACACCTTC.

The chain employs TRBV14 and TRBJ2-4; tentative D call: TRBD1 (6 bases). The CDR3 length is 16 residues. Trimming removed 4 bases from V and 1 base from J, with 14 bases in between. Germline loops: CDR1 SGHDN, CDR2 FVKESK. The CDR3 nucleotides are TGTGCCAGCAGCCCCGCAGGGGTGTGGGCCAAAAACATTCAGTACTTC. Amino acid sequence: CASSPAGVWAKNIQYF.

This chain links TRBV6-5 with TRBJ1-1; D is unresolved. Trimming left V 6 bases short and J 0 bases short, with 8 bases between. Germline assignment: CDR1 MNHEY and CDR2 SVGAGI. The CDR3 length is 13 residues. CDR3 coding DNA: TGTGCCAGCAGCCAGGCCGTGAACACTGAAGCTTTCTTT. It encodes CASSQAVNTEAFF.

V usage is TRBV28 and J usage is TRBJ2-7; D perhaps matches TRBD1 (5 bases). V was pared by 4 bases and J by 6 bases, with 19 bases between. CDR3 length: 15 residues. The germline gives CDR1 MDHEN, CDR2 SYDVKM. CDR3 sequence reads: CASSYGWGQRIEQYF. For the CDR3, the DNA is TGTGCCAGCAGTTACGGCTGGGGCCAACGGATCGAGCAGTACTTC.

Concerning this clone: Other DNA sequences in this sample translate to the same CDR3. The genes are TRBV7-2 and TRBJ1-1; D is ambiguous. V was pared by 1 base and J by 1 base, with 4 bases between. The CDR3 runs to 13 residues. Germline V gene sequence: CDR1 SGHTA, CDR2 FQGNSA. CDR3 amino acids: CASSLDTNTEAFF. CDR3 DNA: TGTGCCAGCAGCTTAGACACGAACACTGAAGCTTTCTTT.

The rearrangement joins TRBV7-2 to TRBJ1-2; D gene ambiguous. Germline assignment: CDR1 SGHTA and CDR2 FQGNSA. The CDR3 is 13 amino acids. V was shortened by 5 bases and J by 5 bases, with 12 bases between the two germline ends. This CDR3 reads CASSPGWRYGYTF. DNA for the CDR3: TGTGCCAGCAGCCCGGGTTGGCGGTATGGCTACACCTTC.

The chain has TRBV2 and TRBJ2-7; D gene uncertain. Germline-derived CDR1 and CDR2 are SNHLY and FYNNEI. V lost 8 bases to trimming and J lost 0 bases, with 8 bases between them. This CDR3 comprises 12 residues. CDR3 protein: CASQRSSYEQYF. CDR3 nucleotides: TGTGCCAGCCAACGGAGCTCCTACGAGCAGTACTTC.

CDR3 sequence: CASSADMTGFRGYTF. For the CDR3, the DNA is TGTGCCAGCAGCGCAGATATGACAGGGTTTCGTGGCTACACCTTC. V and J are TRBV11-3 and TRBJ1-2, with 7 bases identical to TRBD1. The V gene end was trimmed by 5 bases and the J gene end by 7 bases; junction bases not matched to a gene: 13. Germline CDR1 reads SGHNT; CDR2 reads YENEEA. The CDR3 consists of 15 residues.

V and J are TRBV7-9 and TRBJ2-1; D is unresolved. Looked up from germline, CDR1 is SEHNR and CDR2 is FQNEAQ (reference sequence). The CDR3 spans 13 residues. V was trimmed by 6 bases and J by 9 bases, leaving 15 bases between them. CDR3 nucleotides: TGTGCCAGCAGTCGAAAAGAGAATACTGAGCAGTTCTTC. Translating gives CASSRKENTEQFF.

This chain links TRBV28 with TRBJ1-2, with D unclear. Germline V gene sequence: CDR1 MDHEN, CDR2 SYDVKM. CDR3 length: 11 residues. V was shortened by 4 bases and J by 4 bases, with 4 bases between the two germline ends. The CDR3 DNA reads as TGTGCCAGCAGTTCGGTCTATGGCTACACCTTC. Protein product: CASSSVYGYTF.

V gene TRBV4-3 combines with J gene TRBJ2-5; a possible D gene is TRBD2 (6 bases). In germline, CDR1 is LGHNA, CDR2 YSLEER. Trimming shortened V by 0 bases and J by 5 bases, and 22 bases separated the two germline ends. The CDR3 is 18 residues long. For the CDR3, the DNA is TGCGCCAGCAGCCAAGATTTTTTCAAGGATTTTCGGGGGGAGACCCAGTACTTC. It encodes CASSQDFFKDFRGETQYF.

The CDR3 loop is CASSLGGKSYEQYF. For the CDR3, the DNA is TGTGCCAGCAGTTTAGGCGGGAAATCCTACGAGCAGTACTTC. V and J are TRBV28 and TRBJ2-7, with a weak D call TRBD2 (6 bases). Germline CDR1 is MDHEN and CDR2 is SYDVKM. The CDR3 covers 14 residues. Trimming cost V 2 bases and J 1 base, with 9 bases left between them.

The chain couples TRBV20-1 to TRBJ2-5, with D possibly being TRBD2 (6 bases). Germline CDR1 and CDR2: DFQATT and SNEGSKA (reference sequence). The CDR3 is 11 amino acids. The CDR3 protein is CTSGDQETQYF. The CDR3, as DNA: TGCACTTCGGGGGACCAAGAGACCCAGTACTTC.

The CDR3 sequence is CASSQRTGTEGGEQYF. The CDR3 coding sequence is TGTGCCAGCAGCCAACGGACTGGGACTGAGGGCGGCGAGCAGTACTTC. The V gene is TRBV14, the J gene TRBJ2-7; D is perhaps TRBD2 (6 bases). V lost 2 bases and J lost 6, with 20 bases in between. Germline V gives CDR1 SGHDN, CDR2 FVKESK. The CDR3 is made up of 16 amino acids.

The gene calls are TRBV6-1 and TRBJ2-3; D perhaps matches TRBD2 (5 bases). Trimming shortened V by 1 base and J by 4 bases, and 9 bases separated the two germline ends. The CDR3 spans 14 residues. CDR1 is MNHNS, CDR2 SASEGT, per germline. The CDR3, as DNA: TGTGCCAGCAGTGAAGTACCGCGGGCAGATACGCAGTATTTT. Its translation: CASSEVPRADTQYF.

This clone appeared a few times. The V call is TRBV2, the J call TRBJ1-6; D is undetermined. The germline V gene encodes CDR1 SNHLY and CDR2 FYNNEI. The CDR3 is made up of 12 amino acids. The V gene lost 3 bases and the J gene lost 15 bases, with 12 bases spanning the gap. The CDR3 sequence is CASSDFSLSLHF. The CDR3 bases are TGTGCCAGCAGTGACTTCTCTCTCAGCCTCCACTTT.

The chain is built from TRBV6-5 and TRBJ2-7, with 7 bases aligning to TRBD1. V dropped 0 bases and J dropped 6; count of bases not matched to a gene: 5. This CDR3 region has 14 residues. Germline CDR1 reads MNHEY; CDR2 reads SVGAGI. CDR3: CASSYSTGIGEQYF. The CDR3 nucleotides are TGTGCCAGCAGTTACTCGACAGGGATAGGCGAGCAGTACTTC.

The rearrangement joins TRBV28 to TRBJ2-7, with 7 nucleotides matching TRBD1. Trimming cost V 7 bases and J 1 base; bases outside gene matches: 10. Germline V gives CDR1 MDHEN, CDR2 SYDVKM. CDR3 length: 15 residues. The CDR3 is CASIHGTAFSYEQYF. For the CDR3, the DNA is TGTGCCAGCATACACGGGACAGCGTTTTCCTACGAGCAGTACTTC.